One sample yielded the 9 T cell receptor beta chains listed below, sequenced in a study of breast tumors, draining lymph nodes, adjacent tissues. TCRdb reanalysed the multiplex PCR reads using MiXCR and keeps one entry per CDR3 protein. In the table there are around 16,000 distinct CDR3 sequences, less than 65% of which are singletons. Sequencing used tumor-adjacent breast tissue. Receptor source: a female donor with breast cancer. Some clones in this sample may be carry-over from other donors' samples.

Many counts were recorded for this clonotype. This chain joins TRBV6-1 and TRBJ1-1; 8 bases map to TRBD1. Germline V gene sequence: CDR1 MNHNS, CDR2 SASEGT. The CDR3 is made up of 13 amino acids. Trimming took 10 bases from V and 1 from J; bases not matched to a gene: 5. Here the CDR3 DNA reads TGTGCCACCAAGACAGGGGCGAACACTGAAGCTTTCTTT. This encodes CATKTGANTEAFF.

This sequence joins TRBV10-3 and TRBJ2-2, with TRBD1 matching 11 bases. J gave up 2 bases and V 3 bases, and 8 bases lay outside the gene matches. This CDR3 is built from 18 residues. CDR1 is ENHRY, CDR2 SYGVKD, per germline. In DNA, the CDR3 is TGTGCCATCAGTGATCCCGGACAGGGGGCTTACAACACCGGGGAGCTGTTTTTT. Translation gives CAISDPGQGAYNTGELFF.

This clonotype was detected only a few times. CDR3 coding DNA: TGCGCCAGCATTCCGGGACTAGCGGGCCACCCCTCCTACCCTGAGCAGTTCTTC. Its protein product is CASIPGLAGHPSYPEQFF. V gene TRBV5-1 combines with J gene TRBJ2-1; 12 nucleotides line up with TRBD2. The CDR3 has 18 amino acids. V lost 6 bases and J lost 9; bases outside the gene matches: 19. Germline V gene sequence: CDR1 SGHRS, CDR2 YFSETQ.

In its sample, this clonotype was seen once. This chain links TRBV20-1 with TRBJ2-2, with D hard to call. This CDR3 is built from 14 residues. V was trimmed by 1 base and J by 10 bases, leaving 16 bases between them. Germline V gene lookup returns CDR1 DFQATT and CDR2 SNEGSKA (reference sequence). CDR3 in DNA: TGCAGTGCTAGAGTTAGTTCGAGACCGACGGAGCTGTTTTTT. Protein sequence: CSARVSSRPTELFF.

The chain employs TRBV2 and TRBJ2-1; D gene unclear. V shed 2 bases and J shed 4 bases, with 3 bases lying between them. CDR3 length equals 12 residues. The germline gives CDR1 SNHLY, CDR2 FYNNEI. The CDR3 region is CASSEMYNEQFF. Here the CDR3 DNA reads TGTGCCAGCAGTGAAATGTACAATGAGCAGTTCTTC.

This clonotype was counted ten times or more. The rearrangement uses TRBV12-5 and TRBJ1-5; TRBD1 matches 7 bases. This CDR3 region has 18 residues. V shed 6 bases, J shed 0 bases, and the junction held 14 bases outside the gene matches. The germline gives CDR1 LGHNT, CDR2 FRNRAP. CDR3 nucleotide sequence: TGTGCTAGTGGCTTTAGACGGGACAGCAGATATAGCAATCAGCCCCAGCATTTT. It encodes CASGFRRDSRYSNQPQHF.

The rearrangement uses TRBV7-6 and TRBJ2-1; 10 nucleotides line up with TRBD2. The CDR3 is 14 amino acids. The junction had 7 bases not matched to a gene; V was cut back by 5 bases and J by 9 bases. Germline CDR1 and CDR2: SGHVS and FNYEAQ. CDR3 DNA sequence: TGTGCCAGCAGCCTCCTAGCGGGAGTTGTTGAGCAGTTCTTC. Encoded protein: CASSLLAGVVEQFF. The full variable domain, completed using reference TRBV7-6 and TRBJ2-1, is GAGVSQSPRYKVTKRGQDVALRCDPISGHVSLYWYRQALGQGPEFLTYFNYEAQQDKSGLPNDRFSAERPEGSISTLTIQRTEQRDSAMYRCASSLLAGVVEQFFGPGTRLTVL.

In its sample, this clonotype was seen many times. A much larger clone sits a single nucleotide away, making a read error possible. The chain has TRBV6-6 and TRBJ2-2; D unresolved. Germline CDR1 MNHNY, CDR2 SVGAGI (reference sequence). The length of the CDR3 is 11 residues. V shed 5 bases and J shed 3 bases, with 1 base lying between them. As DNA, the CDR3 is TGTGCCAGCAGTCACACCGGGGAGCTGTTTTTT. Residues: CASSHTGELFF.

The chain recombines TRBV11-1 with TRBJ2-3, with D uncertain. The CDR3 spans 13 residues. Germline CDR1 is SGHAT and CDR2 is FQDESV (reference sequence). V was pared by 3 bases and J by 4 bases, with 8 bases between. In nucleotides, the CDR3 is TGTGCCAGCAGCTTCTTAGTGGCAGATACGCAGTATTTT. It translates to CASSFLVADTQYF.